The 14 T cell receptor beta chains in this list originate from one sample, sequenced in a study of CD8 T cells in ankylosing spondylitis. A single record per CDR3 protein comes from TCRdb applying MiXCR to the 5' RACE reads. The sample records 200,000 to 250,000 distinct CDR3 sequences, about 10% being singletons. The sample taken for sequencing was blood, either unsorted or a sorted T cell fraction (not recorded which). The receptors derive from a male donor with ankylosing spondylitis or in good health (not recorded which).

This clonotype was detected many times. The chain has TRBV12-3 or TRBV12-4 and TRBJ1-6; D not certain. The CDR3 is 13 residues long. V dropped 7 bases and J dropped 4 bases, with 8 bases sitting between them. CDR3 loop: CASTSGYNSPLHF. CDR3 DNA: TGTGCCAGCACCTCCGGGTATAATTCACCCCTCCACTTT.

The table lists this clonotype with a few counts. The chain joins TRBV7-9 to TRBJ1-1, with 7 positions matching TRBD1. This CDR3 region has 14 residues. Germline V gives CDR1 SEHNR, CDR2 FQNEAQ (reference sequence). V lost 5 bases, J lost 4 bases, and 7 bases stayed unmatched. The CDR3 is CASSISQGGTEAFF. The CDR3 region has the DNA TGTGCCAGCAGCATTTCTCAGGGGGGCACTGAAGCTTTCTTT.

This clonotype was recorded many times. The chain couples TRBV29-1 to TRBJ2-7; maybe TRBD1 (6 bases). Trimming cost V 5 bases and J 5 bases, with 16 bases left between them. Per germline, CDR1 SQVTM and CDR2 ANQGSEA. This CDR3 has 13 amino acids. The CDR3 region is CSVCAGVGHEQYF. The CDR3, as DNA: TGCAGCGTTTGTGCAGGGGTGGGCCACGAGCAGTACTTC.

This clonotype was detected many times. This chain joins TRBV5-1 and TRBJ1-1; D is perhaps TRBD1 (5 bases). Germline V lookup: CDR1 SGHRS, CDR2 YFSETQ. The CDR3 is made up of 16 amino acids. Trimming removed 2 bases from V and 1 base from J, with 15 bases in between. The CDR3 region is CASSFGARGANTEAFF. CDR3 in DNA: TGCGCCAGCAGCTTCGGGGCGCGCGGGGCGAACACTGAAGCTTTCTTT.

There are many counts of this clonotype. The chain recombines TRBV5-6 with TRBJ1-5; 12 nucleotides line up with TRBD1. The CDR3 runs to 16 residues. J lost 7 bases, V lost 5 bases, and 10 bases had no gene match. Germline V gene data show CDR1 as SGHDT and CDR2 as YYEEEE. The CDR3: CASRNSGTGGDQPQHF. The CDR3 DNA reads as TGTGCCAGCAGAAACAGTGGGACAGGGGGCGACCAGCCCCAGCATTTT.

Many counts were recorded for this clonotype. The rearrangement links TRBV12-3 or TRBV12-4 to TRBJ1-3, with no clear D. The CDR3 spans 14 residues. V lost 5 bases to trimming and J lost 0 bases, with 8 bases between them. CDR3 DNA sequence: TGTGCCAGCAGTCTCCAGTTCTCTGGAAACACCATATATTTT. Translated, it gives CASSLQFSGNTIYF.

Regarding this clonotype: A much larger clone differs from this one at a single base, so this may be a read error. The chain couples TRBV5-6 to TRBJ2-1; D might be TRBD1 (5 bases). The CDR3 length is 14 residues. Germline V gene sequence: CDR1 SGHDT, CDR2 YYEEEE. The CDR3 is CARSFPRQGNEQFF. The DNA of the CDR3 is TGTGCCAGAAGCTTCCCGCGTCAGGGCAATGAGCAGTTCTTC.

This clonotype was seen at least ten times. The rearrangement uses TRBV12-3 or TRBV12-4 and TRBJ1-6; 8 bases align to TRBD1. With V trimmed by 2 bases and J by 9 bases, 9 bases remained unmatched. There are 16 residues in the CDR3. CDR3 nucleotide sequence: TGTGCCAGCAGTTTAAACAGGGGGATAGCATCTTCACCCCTCCACTTT. Translating gives CASSLNRGIASSPLHF.

The rearrangement links TRBV7-8 to TRBJ2-5; the D is unclear. CDR3 length: 12 amino acids. Trimming removed 3 bases from V and 7 bases from J, with 9 bases in between. Germline V gene lookup returns CDR1 SGHVS and CDR2 FQNEAQ. CDR3 residues: CASSFSEWTQYF. The CDR3 bases are TGTGCCAGCAGCTTCTCGGAGTGGACCCAGTACTTC.

V and J are TRBV7-8 and TRBJ2-7, with 12 positions matching TRBD2. Germline lookup yields CDR1 SGHVS and CDR2 FQNEAQ. Losses at the gene ends were 5 bases for V and 2 bases for J; bases not matched to a gene: 10. This CDR3 contains 17 residues. CDR3 nucleotides: TGTGCCAGCAGCGTTGGACTAGCGGGGCGCACTCCCTACGAGCAGTACTTC. Its translation: CASSVGLAGRTPYEQYF. Complete variable domain (other parts from reference TRBV7-8 and TRBJ2-7): GAGVSQSPRYKVAKRGQDVALRCDPISGHVSLFWYQQALGQGPEFLTYFQNEAQLDKSGLPSDRFFAERPEGSVSTLKIQRTQQEDSAVYLCASSVGLAGRTPYEQYFGPGTRLTVT.

Concerning this clonotype itself: Being one base from a much bigger clone, this may be a read error. The V gene is TRBV5-8, the J gene TRBJ1-2; perhaps TRBD1 as D (5 bases). The germline gives CDR1 SGHTS, CDR2 YDEGEE. This CDR3 spans 15 amino acids. This CDR3 is CASSLAGGKGYGYPF. The CDR3 nucleotides read TGTGCCAGCAGCTTGGCCGGGGGAAAGGGGTATGGCTACCCCTTC.

As for this clonotype: One junction end disagrees with the germline gene, perhaps due to a read error. The chain has TRBV20-1 and TRBJ1-5; D is uncertain. The germline V gene encodes CDR1 DFQATT and CDR2 SNEGSKA (reference sequence). The CDR3 has 13 residues. The CDR3 DNA reads TGCAGTGCAAACAAGCTGGGGAATCAGCCCCAGCGTTTT. Amino acid sequence: CSANKLGNQPQRF.

This clonotype occurred many times. V and J are TRBV27 and TRBJ1-2, with 9 bases aligning to TRBD1. V trimming: 1 base; J trimming: 0 bases; junction bases outside the gene matches: 12. The CDR3 has 19 residues. The germline V gene has CDR1 MNHEY and CDR2 SMNVEV (reference sequence). Written as DNA, the CDR3 is TGTGCCAGCAGTTTATACGTTGGGACAGGGTCTCTAGCTAACTATGGCTACACCTTC. Translated, it gives CASSLYVGTGSLANYGYTF.

This clonotype was seen repeatedly, ten times or more. The chain has TRBV5-1 and TRBJ2-7; 7 bases map to TRBD1. Germline V gene lookup returns CDR1 SGHRS and CDR2 YFSETQ. The V segment lost 3 bases and the J segment 5 bases; nucleotides outside the gene matches: 8. CDR3 length: 14 amino acids. The CDR3 sequence is CASSYDRDIDEQYF. DNA for the CDR3: TGCGCCAGCAGCTACGACAGGGATATTGACGAGCAGTACTTC.